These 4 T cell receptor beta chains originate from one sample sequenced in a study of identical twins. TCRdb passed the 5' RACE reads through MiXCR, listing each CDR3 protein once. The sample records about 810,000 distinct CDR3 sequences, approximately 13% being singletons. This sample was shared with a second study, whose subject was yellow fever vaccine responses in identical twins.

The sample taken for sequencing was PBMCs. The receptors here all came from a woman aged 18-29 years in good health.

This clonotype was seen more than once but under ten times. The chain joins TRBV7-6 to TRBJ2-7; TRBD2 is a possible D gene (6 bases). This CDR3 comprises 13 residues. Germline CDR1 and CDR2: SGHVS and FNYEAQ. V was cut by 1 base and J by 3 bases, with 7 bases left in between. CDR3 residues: CASSLEEGYEQYV. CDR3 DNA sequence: TGTGCCAGCAGCTTAGAGGAGGGCTACGAGCAGTACGTC.

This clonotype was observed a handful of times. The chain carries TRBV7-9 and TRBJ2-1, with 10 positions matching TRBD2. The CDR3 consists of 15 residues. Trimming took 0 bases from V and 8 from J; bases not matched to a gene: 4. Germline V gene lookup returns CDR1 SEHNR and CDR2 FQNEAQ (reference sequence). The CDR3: CASSLASGRLYEQFF. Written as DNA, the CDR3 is TGTGCCAGCAGCTTAGCTAGCGGGAGGCTATATGAGCAGTTCTTC. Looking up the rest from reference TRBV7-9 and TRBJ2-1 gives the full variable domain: DTGVSQNPRHKITKRGQNVTFRCDPISEHNRLYWYRQTLGQGPEFLTYFQNEAQLEKSRLLSDRFSAERPKGSFSTLEIQRTEQGDSAMYLCASSLASGRLYEQFFGPGTRLTVL.

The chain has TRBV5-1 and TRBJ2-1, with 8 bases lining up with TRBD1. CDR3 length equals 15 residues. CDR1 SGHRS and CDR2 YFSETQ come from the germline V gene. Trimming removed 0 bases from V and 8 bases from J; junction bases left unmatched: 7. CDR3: CASSLGGRGQDEQFF. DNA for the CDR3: TGCGCCAGCAGCTTGGGTGGCAGGGGGCAAGATGAGCAGTTCTTC.

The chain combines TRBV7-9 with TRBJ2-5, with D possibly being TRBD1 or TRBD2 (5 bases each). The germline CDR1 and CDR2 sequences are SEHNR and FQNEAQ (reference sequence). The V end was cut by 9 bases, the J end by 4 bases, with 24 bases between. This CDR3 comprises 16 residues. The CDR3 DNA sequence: TGTGCCAGTTTCGTTATTCGGGACGGTGATAGAGAGACCCAGTACTTC. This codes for CASFVIRDGDRETQYF.